This T cell receptor beta chain was identified during a study of shared clonotypes between healthy human individuals (TCRdb year 2020). Turning to the overall study: The cohort comprised two women and a few men aged 18 to 49 years. Leukapheresis yielded between about 0.94 and 10 billion PBMCs per donor. Different laboratories and diverse techniques were used to prepare libraries and sequence TCR repertoires, to increase sequencing depth and limit assay-specific biases. Per donor, three plates each were used for CD4 naive and CD4 memory, two for CD8 naive, and one for CD8 memory. The study deeply sequenced blood TCR repertoires of five healthy adults to estimate repertoire size and the extent of clonotype sharing between individuals.

CD8 naive samples were obtained by positive selection for CCR7 among CD45RO-negative cells, yielding a CD45RA+CCR7+ population from which TemRA cells were excluded. Donors were healthy HIV-negative adults with no recently reported acute infections or vaccinations. All donors were Caucasian adults living in Nashville, Tennessee, USA. After blood collection by leukapheresis, PBMCs were isolated using Ficoll-Histopaque density gradient centrifugation and then cryopreserved in the vapor phase of liquid nitrogen. Analytical flow cytometry was used to check the purity and quantity of each magnetically sorted T cell population. Genomic DNA was isolated from each sorted fraction and quantified by UV absorbance on a Nanodrop 2000c. Overall study results and their limits: Compared with non-shared clonotypes, the clonotypes found in all four sorted-subset donors had higher generation probabilities. Larger estimated clonotype richness was generally found for naive subsets than for memory subsets. Sampling was restricted to blood, and TCR repertoires in tissues likely differ from the TCR repertoires found in blood. Pairwise subsampling indicated that sequencing depth was expected to affect the degree of clonotype sharing among donors. Incomplete sequencing was indicated by rarefaction of sorted-subset datasets, despite the large sequencing depth. Across a few donors, 4.5% to 6.5% of naive CD4, roughly 3.8% of naive CD8, 2% to 2.5% of memory CD4, and about 0.44% of memory CD8 clonotypes were shared. Because the study included only a small number of donors, the genetic and exposure-history diversity represented was limited.

Details on this clone: The clone's antigen remains unknown. Base-call qualities are not available, and no considerably larger clone is one nucleotide away.

V sheds 2 bases and J sheds 1 base, leaving 8 bases between their ends. As encoded in the germline V gene (reference sequence), CDR1 is SEHNR while CDR2 is FQNEAQ. The cysteine opens and the phenylalanine closes a CDR3 of 14 amino acids. The entry retains the CDR3 DNA only, 42 bases that are in frame from base 1. TCR CDR3 regions were amplified from genomic DNA by multiplex PCR using the deep immunoSEQ assay. Extracted genomic DNA from each cell subset was spread evenly across all wells of several immunoSEQ 96-well plates, with each plate serving as a replicate. Each replicate PCR for sorted subsets received around 200 ng genomic DNA, equal to about 30,000 T cell genomes. Purified libraries were measured with a Qubit 3.0 fluorometer, size-checked on a Bioanalyzer 2100, and measured again with the KAPA Library Quantification kit. A separate single-read 150-cycle Illumina NextSeq 550 flow cell was used to sequence each immunoSEQ 96-well plate. The authors processed their data as follows. Because only junctional sequences without quality scores were contained in the immunoSEQ output, filtering matching that applied to full-length reads could not be performed. To assign V/J genes and CDR3, sequences were annotated against IMGT germline references using PyIR, a Python wrapper for IgBLAST v1.9. Reads were filtered out if the reads had weak V/J assignments (E-value above 1e-6), no CDR3, stop codons, out-of-frame junctions, or ambiguous translated residues. V3J clonotypes were defined by identical inferred V gene, J gene, and CDR3 amino acid sequence. To compute the percentage overlap between repertoires, the number of shared unique clonotypes was divided by the size of the smaller repertoire. Three approaches were used to assess repertoire richness: RTK rarefaction, the Chao1 estimator, and Recon v2.1 estimates of unobserved clonotypes. Generation probabilities for all TCRbeta clonotypes obtained by the gDNA method from four donors were computed using OLGA. The table was pulled from immuneACCESS by TCRdb, which kept in-frame rearrangements only. Such tables lose some clones; where checked, under half of the loss comes from unresolved V genes, and the rest has no known cause. The DNA was the basis for D and trimming; V, J and clone size are from that table. This sample is represented by about 2.1 million clones; about 94% of them were singletons. Around 1.7% of the sample is held by the ten biggest clonotypes.

The TCR was taken from a man between 18 and 35 years old in good health. Some clones in this sample may be carry-over from other donors' samples. The specimen was naive CD8+ T cells from PBMCs. The sample's cell subset or site label is to be understood as: CD45RA+CCR7+. The chain links TRBV7-9 with TRBJ2-5; too little of a D gene remains to name it. This receptor carries the CDR3 CASSLSSGQETQYF. The nucleotide sequence is given as TGTGCCAGCAGCTTAAGTTCGGGCCAAGAGACCCAGTACTTC.